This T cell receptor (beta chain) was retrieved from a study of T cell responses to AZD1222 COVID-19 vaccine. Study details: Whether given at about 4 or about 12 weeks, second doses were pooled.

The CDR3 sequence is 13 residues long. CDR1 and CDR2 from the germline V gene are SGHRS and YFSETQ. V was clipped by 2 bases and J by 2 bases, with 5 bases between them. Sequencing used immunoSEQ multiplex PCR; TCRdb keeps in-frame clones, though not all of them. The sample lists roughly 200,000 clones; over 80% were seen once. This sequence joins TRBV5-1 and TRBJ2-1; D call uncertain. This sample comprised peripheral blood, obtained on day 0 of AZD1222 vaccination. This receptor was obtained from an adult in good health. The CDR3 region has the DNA TGCGCCAGCAGCTTCAGCGCCTACAATGAGCAGTTCTTC. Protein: CASSFSAYNEQFF. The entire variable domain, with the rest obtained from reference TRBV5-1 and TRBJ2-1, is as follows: KAGVTQTPRYLIKTRGQQVTLSCSPISGHRSVSWYQQTPGQGLQFLFEYFSETQRNKGNFPGRFSGRQFSNSRSEMNVSTLELGDSALYLCASSFSAYNEQFFGPGTRLTVL.